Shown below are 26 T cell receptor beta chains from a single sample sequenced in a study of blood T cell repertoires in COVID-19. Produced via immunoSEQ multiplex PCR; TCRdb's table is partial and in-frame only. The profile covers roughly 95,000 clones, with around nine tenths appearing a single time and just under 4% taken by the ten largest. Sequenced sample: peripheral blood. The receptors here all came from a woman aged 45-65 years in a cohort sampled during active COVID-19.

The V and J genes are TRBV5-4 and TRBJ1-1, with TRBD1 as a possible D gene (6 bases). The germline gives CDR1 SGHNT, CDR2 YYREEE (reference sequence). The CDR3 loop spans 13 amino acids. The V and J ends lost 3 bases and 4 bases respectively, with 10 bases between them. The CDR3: CASSYDRPTEAFF. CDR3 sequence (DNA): TGTGCCAGCAGCTACGACAGGCCCACTGAAGCTTTCTTT.

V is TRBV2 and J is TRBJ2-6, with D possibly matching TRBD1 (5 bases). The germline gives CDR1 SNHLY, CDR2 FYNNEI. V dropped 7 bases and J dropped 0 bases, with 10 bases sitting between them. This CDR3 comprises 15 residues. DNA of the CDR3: TGTGCCAGCACCCCGACAGCCTCTGGGGCCAACGTCCTGACTTTC. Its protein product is CASTPTASGANVLTF. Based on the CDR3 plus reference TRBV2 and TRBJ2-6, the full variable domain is EPEVTQTPSHQVTQMGQEVILRCVPISNHLYFYWYRQILGQKVEFLVSFYNNEISEKSEIFDDQFSVERPDGSNFTLKIRSTKLEDSAMYFCASTPTASGANVLTFGAGSRLTVL.

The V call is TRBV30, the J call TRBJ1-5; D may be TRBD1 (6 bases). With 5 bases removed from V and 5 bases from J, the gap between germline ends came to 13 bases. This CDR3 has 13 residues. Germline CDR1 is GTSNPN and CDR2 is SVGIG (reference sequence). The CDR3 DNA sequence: TGTGCCTGGGCAACAACAGGGTATCAGCCCCAGCATTTT. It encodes CAWATTGYQPQHF. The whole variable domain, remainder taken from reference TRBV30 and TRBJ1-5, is SQTIHQWPATLVQPVGSPLSLECTVEGTSNPNLYWYRQAAGRGLQLLFYSVGIGQISSEVPQNLSASRPQDRQFILSSKKLLLSDSGFYLCAWATTGYQPQHFGDGTRLSIL.

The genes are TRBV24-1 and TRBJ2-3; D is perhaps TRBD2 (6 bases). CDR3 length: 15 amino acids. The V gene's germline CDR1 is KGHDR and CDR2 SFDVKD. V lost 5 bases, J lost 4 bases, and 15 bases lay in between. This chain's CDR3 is CATSGGDWMSDTQYF. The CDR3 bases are TGTGCCACCAGTGGGGGGGATTGGATGTCAGATACGCAGTATTTT.

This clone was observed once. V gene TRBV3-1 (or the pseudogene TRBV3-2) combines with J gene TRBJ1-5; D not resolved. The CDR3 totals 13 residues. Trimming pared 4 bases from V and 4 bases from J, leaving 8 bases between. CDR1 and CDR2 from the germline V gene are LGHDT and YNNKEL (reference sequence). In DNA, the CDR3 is TGTGCCAGCAGCCCCCCGGGGAATCAGCCCCAGCATTTT. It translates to CASSPPGNQPQHF.

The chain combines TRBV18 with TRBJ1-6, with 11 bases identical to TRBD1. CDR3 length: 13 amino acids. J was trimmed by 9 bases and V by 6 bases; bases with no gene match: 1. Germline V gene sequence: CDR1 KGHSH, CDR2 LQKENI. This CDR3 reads CASSGQGGSPLHF. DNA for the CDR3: TGTGCCAGCTCGGGACAGGGGGGTTCACCCCTCCACTTT.

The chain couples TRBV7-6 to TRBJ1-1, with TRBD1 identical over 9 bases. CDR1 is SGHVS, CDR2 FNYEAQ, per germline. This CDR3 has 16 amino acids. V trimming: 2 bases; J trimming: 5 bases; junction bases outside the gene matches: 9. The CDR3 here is CASSLMEQGASTEAFF. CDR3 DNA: TGTGCCAGCAGCTTAATGGAACAGGGGGCGAGTACTGAAGCTTTCTTT. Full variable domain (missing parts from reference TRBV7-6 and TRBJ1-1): GAGVSQSPRYKVTKRGQDVALRCDPISGHVSLYWYRQALGQGPEFLTYFNYEAQQDKSGLPNDRFSAERPEGSISTLTIQRTEQRDSAMYRCASSLMEQGASTEAFFGQGTRLTVV.

The CDR3, as DNA: TGTGCCAGCAGCGGGGGGGGTGGAAACACCATATATTTT. Protein: CASSGGGGNTIYF. The chain carries TRBV5-4 and TRBJ1-3; D possibly corresponds to TRBD1 (5 bases). This CDR3 spans 13 amino acids. Germline V gene sequence: CDR1 SGHNT, CDR2 YYREEE (reference sequence). V was pared by 4 bases and J by 3 bases, with 8 bases between.

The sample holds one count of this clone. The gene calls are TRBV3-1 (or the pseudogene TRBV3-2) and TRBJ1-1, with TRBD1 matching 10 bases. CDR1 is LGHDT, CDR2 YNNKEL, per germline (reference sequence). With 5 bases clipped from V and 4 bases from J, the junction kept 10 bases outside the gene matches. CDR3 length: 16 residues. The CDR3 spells CASSVGTGVLSTEAFF. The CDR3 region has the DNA TGTGCCAGCAGCGTAGGGACAGGGGTTCTCTCCACTGAAGCTTTCTTT.

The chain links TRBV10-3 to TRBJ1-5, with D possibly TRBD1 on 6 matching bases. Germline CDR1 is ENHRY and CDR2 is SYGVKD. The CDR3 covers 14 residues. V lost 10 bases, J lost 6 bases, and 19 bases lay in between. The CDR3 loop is CATNRGASGQPQHF. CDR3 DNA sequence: TGTGCCACTAACCGGGGGGCATCTGGTCAGCCCCAGCATTTT.

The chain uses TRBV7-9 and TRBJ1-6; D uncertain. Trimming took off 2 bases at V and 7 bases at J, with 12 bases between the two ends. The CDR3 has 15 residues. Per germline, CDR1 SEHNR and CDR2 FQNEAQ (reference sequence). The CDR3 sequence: CASSLFEGPNSPLHF. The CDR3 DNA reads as TGTGCCAGCAGCTTATTCGAGGGCCCAAATTCACCCCTCCACTTT.

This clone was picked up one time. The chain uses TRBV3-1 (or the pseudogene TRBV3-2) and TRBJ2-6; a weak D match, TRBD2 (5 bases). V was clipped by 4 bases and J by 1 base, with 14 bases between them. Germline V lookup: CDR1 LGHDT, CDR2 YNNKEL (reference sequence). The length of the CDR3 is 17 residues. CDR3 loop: CASSPPAGRSGANVLTF. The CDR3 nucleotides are TGTGCCAGCAGCCCGCCGGCGGGTCGATCTGGGGCCAACGTCCTGACTTTC.

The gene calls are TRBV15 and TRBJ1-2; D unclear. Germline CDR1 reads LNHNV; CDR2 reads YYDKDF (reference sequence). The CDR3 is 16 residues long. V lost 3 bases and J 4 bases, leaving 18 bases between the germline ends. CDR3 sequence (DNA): TGTGCCACCAGCAGGGATCAGCTCCCTCTAGGCTATGGCTACACCTTC. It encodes CATSRDQLPLGYGYTF.

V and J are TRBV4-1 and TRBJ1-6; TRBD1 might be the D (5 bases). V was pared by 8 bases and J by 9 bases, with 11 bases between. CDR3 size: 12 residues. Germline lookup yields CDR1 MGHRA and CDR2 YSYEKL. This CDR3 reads CASSGVTSPLHF. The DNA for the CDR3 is TGCGCCAGCTCGGGGGTGACTTCACCCCTCCACTTT.

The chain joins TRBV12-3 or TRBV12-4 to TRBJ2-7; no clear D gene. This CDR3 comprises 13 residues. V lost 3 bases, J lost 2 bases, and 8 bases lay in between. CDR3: CASSFSLAYEQYF. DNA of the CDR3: TGTGCCAGCAGTTTTTCGCTAGCCTACGAGCAGTACTTC.

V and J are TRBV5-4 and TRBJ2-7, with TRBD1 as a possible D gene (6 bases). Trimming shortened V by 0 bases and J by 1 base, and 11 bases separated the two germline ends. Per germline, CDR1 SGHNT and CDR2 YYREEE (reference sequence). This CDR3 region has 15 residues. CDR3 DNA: TGTGCCAGCAGCTTGGGCGGACAGCGATCCTACGAGCAGTACTTC. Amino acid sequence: CASSLGGQRSYEQYF.

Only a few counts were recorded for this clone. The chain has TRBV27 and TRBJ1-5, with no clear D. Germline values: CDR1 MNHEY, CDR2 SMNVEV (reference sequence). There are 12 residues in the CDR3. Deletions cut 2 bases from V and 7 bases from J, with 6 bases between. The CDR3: CASSLRGQPQHF. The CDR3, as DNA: TGTGCCAGCAGTTTACGCGGCCAGCCCCAGCATTTT.

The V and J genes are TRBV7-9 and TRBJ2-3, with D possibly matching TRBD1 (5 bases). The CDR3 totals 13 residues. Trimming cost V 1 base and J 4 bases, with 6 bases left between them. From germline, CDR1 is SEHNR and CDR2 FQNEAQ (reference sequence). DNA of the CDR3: TGTGCCAGCAGCTTAGGGGGCGCAGATACGCAGTATTTT. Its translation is CASSLGGADTQYF.

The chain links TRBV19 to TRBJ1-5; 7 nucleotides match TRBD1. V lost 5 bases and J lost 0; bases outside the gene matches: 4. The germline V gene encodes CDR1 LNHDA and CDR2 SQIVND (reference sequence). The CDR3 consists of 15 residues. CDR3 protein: CASSVTGYSNQPQHF. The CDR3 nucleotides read TGTGCCAGTAGTGTGACAGGGTATAGCAATCAGCCCCAGCATTTT.

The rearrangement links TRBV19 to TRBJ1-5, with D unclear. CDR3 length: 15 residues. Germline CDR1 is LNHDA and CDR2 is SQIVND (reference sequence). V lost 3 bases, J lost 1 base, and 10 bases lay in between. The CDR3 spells CASSIRGPSNQPQHF. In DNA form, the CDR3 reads TGTGCCAGTAGTATTCGAGGGCCGAGCAATCAGCCCCAGCATTTT.

This CDR3 reads CASSLVGVVRNQPQHF. The CDR3 nucleotides read TGTGCCAGCAGCTTAGTAGGGGTGGTTCGCAATCAGCCCCAGCATTTT. This chain connects TRBV7-8 to TRBJ1-5; a weak D match, TRBD1 (5 bases). This CDR3 is 16 amino acids long. Trimming took off 1 base at V and 2 bases at J, with 12 bases between the two ends. Germline CDR1 and CDR2: SGHVS and FQNEAQ.

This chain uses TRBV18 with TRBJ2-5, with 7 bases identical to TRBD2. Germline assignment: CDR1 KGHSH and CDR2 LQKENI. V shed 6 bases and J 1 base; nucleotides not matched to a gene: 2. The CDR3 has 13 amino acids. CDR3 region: CASSPGGQETQYF. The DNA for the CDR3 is TGTGCCAGCTCTCCGGGGGGCCAAGAGACCCAGTACTTC.

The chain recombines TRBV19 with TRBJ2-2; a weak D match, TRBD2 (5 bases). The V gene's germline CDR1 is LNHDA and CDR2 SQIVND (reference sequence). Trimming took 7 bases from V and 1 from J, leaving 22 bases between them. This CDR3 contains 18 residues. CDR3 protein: CASKPLGRAEKNTGELFF. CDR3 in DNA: TGTGCCAGTAAACCCCTAGGGCGAGCGGAGAAGAACACCGGGGAGCTGTTTTTT.

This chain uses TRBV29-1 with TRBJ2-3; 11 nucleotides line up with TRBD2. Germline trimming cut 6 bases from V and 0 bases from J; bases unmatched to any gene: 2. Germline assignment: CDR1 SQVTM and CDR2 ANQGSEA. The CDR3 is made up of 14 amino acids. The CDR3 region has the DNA TGCAGCGTCGGACTAGCGGGCAGCACAGATACGCAGTATTTT. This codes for CSVGLAGSTDTQYF.

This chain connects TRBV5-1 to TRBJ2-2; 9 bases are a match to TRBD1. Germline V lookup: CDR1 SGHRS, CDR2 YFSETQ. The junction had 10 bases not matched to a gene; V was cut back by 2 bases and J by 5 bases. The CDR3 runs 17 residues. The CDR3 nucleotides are TGCGCCAGCAGCTTACCTCGGACAGGGGTCGGGACCGGGGAGCTGTTTTTT. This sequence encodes CASSLPRTGVGTGELFF.

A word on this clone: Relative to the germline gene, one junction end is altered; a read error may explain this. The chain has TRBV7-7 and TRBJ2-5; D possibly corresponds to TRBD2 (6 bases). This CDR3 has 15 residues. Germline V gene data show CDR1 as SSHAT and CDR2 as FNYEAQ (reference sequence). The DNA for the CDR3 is TGTGCTAGCAGCCCAGGTCGCGGGCTGACGGGGGCCCAGTACTTC. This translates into CASSPGRGLTGAQYF.